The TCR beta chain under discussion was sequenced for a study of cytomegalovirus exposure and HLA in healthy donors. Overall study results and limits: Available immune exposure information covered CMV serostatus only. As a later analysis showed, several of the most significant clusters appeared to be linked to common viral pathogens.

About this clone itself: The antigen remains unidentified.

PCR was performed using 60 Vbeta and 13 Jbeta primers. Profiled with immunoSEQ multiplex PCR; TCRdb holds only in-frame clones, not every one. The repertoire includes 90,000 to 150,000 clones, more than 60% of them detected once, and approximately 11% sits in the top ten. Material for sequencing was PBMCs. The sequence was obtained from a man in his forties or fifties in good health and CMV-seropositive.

The CDR3 bases are TGCGCCAGCAGCTTACAGGGGGACACTGAAGCTTTCTTT. Amino acid sequence: CASSLQGDTEAFF. The chain combines TRBV5-1 with TRBJ1-1; the match to TRBD1 covers 8 bases. This CDR3 is built from 13 residues. V trimming: 2 bases; J trimming: 3 bases; junction bases outside the gene matches: 0. From germline, CDR1 is SGHRS and CDR2 YFSETQ.